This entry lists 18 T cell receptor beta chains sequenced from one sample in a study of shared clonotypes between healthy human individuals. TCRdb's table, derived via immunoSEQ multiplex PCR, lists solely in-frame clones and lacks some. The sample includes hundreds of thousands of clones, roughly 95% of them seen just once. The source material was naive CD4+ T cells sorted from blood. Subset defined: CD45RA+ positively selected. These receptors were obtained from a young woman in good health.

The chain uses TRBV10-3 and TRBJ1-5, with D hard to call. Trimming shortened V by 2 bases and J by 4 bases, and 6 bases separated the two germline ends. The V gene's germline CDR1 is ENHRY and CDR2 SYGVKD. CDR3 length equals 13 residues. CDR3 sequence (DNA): TGTGCCATCAGTGAGCCTGGAAATCAGCCCCAGCATTTT. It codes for CAISEPGNQPQHF.

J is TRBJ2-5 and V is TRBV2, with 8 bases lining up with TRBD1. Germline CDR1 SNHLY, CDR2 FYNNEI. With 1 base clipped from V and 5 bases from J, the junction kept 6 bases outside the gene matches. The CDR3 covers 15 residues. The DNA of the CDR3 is TGTGCCAGCAGTGAAGAGACAGGGGAGGTCGAGACCCAGTACTTC. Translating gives CASSEETGEVETQYF.

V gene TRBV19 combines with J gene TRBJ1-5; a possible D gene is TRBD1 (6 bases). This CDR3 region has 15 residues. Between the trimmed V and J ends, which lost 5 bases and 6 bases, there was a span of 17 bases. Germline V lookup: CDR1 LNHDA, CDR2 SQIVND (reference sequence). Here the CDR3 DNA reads TGTGCCAGTAGTTCGCCGGCAGGGGTCCGTCAGCCCCAGCATTTT. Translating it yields CASSSPAGVRQPQHF.

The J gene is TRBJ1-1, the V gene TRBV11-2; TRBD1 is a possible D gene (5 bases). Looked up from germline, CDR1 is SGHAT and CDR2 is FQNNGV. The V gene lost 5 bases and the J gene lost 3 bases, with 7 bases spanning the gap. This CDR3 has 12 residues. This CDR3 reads CASSPGDTEAFF. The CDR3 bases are TGTGCCAGCAGCCCGGGGGACACTGAAGCTTTCTTT. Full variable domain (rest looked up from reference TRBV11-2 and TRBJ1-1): EAGVAQSPRYKIIEKRQSVAFWCNPISGHATLYWYQQILGQGPKLLIQFQNNGVVDDSQLPKDRFSAERLKGVDSTLKIQPAKLEDSAVYLCASSPGDTEAFFGQGTRLTVV.

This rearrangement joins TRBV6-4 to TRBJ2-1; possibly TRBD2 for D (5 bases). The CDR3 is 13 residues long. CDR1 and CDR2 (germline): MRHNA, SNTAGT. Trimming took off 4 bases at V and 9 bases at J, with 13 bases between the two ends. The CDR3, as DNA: TGTGCCAGCAGTGCCTCTAGCTTAGGTGAGCAGTTCTTC. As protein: CASSASSLGEQFF.

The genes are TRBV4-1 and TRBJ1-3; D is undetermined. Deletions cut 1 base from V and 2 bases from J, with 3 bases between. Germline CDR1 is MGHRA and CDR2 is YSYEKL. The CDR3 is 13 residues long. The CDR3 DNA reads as TGCGCCAGCAGCCAAGTTACTGGAAACACCATATATTTT. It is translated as CASSQVTGNTIYF.

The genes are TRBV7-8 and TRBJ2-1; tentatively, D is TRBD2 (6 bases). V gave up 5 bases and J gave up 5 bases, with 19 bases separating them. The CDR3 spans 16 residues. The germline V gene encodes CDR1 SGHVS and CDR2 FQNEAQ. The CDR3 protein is CASSARAGWGDNEQFF. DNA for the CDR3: TGTGCCAGCAGCGCGCGCGCTGGGTGGGGGGACAATGAGCAGTTCTTC.

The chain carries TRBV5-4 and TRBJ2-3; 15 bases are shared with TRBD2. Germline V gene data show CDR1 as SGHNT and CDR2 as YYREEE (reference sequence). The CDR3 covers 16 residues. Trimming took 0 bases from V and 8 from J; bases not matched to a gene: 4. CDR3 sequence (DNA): TGTGCCAGCAGCTTGGGGACTAGCGGGAGGGCCGTTACGCAGTATTTT. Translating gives CASSLGTSGRAVTQYF.

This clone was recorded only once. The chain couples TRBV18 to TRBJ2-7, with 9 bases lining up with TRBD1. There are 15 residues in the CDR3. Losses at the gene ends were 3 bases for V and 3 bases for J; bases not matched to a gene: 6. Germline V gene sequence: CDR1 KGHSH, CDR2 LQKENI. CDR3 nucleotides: TGTGCCAGCTCACCGCGACAGGGGGTGAGCTACGAGCAGTACTTC. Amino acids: CASSPRQGVSYEQYF.

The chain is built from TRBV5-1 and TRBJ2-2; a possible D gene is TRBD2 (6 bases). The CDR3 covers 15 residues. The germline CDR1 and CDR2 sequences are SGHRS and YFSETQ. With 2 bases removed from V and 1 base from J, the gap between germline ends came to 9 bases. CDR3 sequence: CASSFSGGNTGELFF. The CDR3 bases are TGCGCCAGCAGCTTCTCCGGGGGGAACACCGGGGAGCTGTTTTTT.

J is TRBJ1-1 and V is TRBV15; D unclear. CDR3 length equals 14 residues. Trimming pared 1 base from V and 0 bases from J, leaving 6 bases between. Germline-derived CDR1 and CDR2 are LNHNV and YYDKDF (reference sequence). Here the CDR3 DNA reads TGTGCCACCAGCAGAGCCTTAATGAACACTGAAGCTTTCTTT. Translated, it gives CATSRALMNTEAFF.

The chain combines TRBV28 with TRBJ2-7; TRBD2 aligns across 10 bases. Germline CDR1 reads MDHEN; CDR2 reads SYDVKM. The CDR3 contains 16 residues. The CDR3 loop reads CASAGSPLAGRYEQYF. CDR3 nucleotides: TGTGCGAGCGCCGGTTCCCCACTAGCGGGAAGATACGAGCAGTACTTC.

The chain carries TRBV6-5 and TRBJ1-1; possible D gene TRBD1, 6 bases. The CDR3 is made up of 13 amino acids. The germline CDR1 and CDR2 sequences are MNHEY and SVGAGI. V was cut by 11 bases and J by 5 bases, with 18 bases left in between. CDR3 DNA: TGTGCCTGCGGGGGACACCCTGGAACTGAAGCTTTCTTT. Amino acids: CACGGHPGTEAFF.

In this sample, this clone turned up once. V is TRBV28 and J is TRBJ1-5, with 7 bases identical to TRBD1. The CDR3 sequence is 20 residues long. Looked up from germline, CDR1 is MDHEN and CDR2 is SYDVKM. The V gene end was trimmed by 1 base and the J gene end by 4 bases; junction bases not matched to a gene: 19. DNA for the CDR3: TGTGCCAGCAGTTTATCGTTCGACAGGGTTAGGATTCTGGATAATCAGCCCCAGCATTTT. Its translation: CASSLSFDRVRILDNQPQHF. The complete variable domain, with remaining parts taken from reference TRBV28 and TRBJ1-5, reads DVKVTQSSRYLVKRTGEKVFLECVQDMDHENMFWYRQDPGLGLRLIYFSYDVKMKEKGDIPEGYSVSREKKERFSLILESASTNQTSMYLCASSLSFDRVRILDNQPQHFGDGTRLSIL.

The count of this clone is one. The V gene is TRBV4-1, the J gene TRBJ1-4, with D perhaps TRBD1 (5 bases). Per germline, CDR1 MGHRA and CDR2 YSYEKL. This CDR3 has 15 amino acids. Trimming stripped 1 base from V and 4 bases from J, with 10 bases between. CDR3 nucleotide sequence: TGCGCCAGCAGCCAAGTCGCAGGGTATAATGAAAAACTGTTTTTT. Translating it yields CASSQVAGYNEKLFF.

For the CDR3, the DNA is TGTGCCAGCAGTCATCCTCTGGGAGGGAACACTGAAGCTTTCTTT. Its protein product is CASSHPLGGNTEAFF. The gene calls are TRBV28 and TRBJ1-1; no clear D. Trimming stripped 5 bases from V and 1 base from J, with 14 bases between. The length of the CDR3 is 15 residues. The V gene's germline CDR1 is MDHEN and CDR2 SYDVKM.

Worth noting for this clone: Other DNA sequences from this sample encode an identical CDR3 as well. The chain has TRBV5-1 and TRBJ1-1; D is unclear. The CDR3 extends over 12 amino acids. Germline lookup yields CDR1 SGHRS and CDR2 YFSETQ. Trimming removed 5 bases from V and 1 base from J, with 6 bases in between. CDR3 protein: CASSPGNTEAFF. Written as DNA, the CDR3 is TGCGCCAGCAGTCCCGGGAACACTGAAGCTTTCTTT.

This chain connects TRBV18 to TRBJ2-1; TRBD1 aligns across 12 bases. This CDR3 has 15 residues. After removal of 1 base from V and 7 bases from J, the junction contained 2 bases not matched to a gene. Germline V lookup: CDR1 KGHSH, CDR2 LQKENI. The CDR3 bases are TGTGCCAGCTCACCACGGGACAGGGGGCGAAATGAGCAGTTCTTC. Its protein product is CASSPRDRGRNEQFF.